These T cell receptor beta chains were read from a single sample in a study of HIV-infected children after antiretroviral therapy interruption. TCRdb fed the 3' RACE reads into MiXCR, producing one record per CDR3 protein. The table includes about 15,000 distinct CDR3 sequences, about 3.7% detected once. Source: CD45RA+ CD4+ T cells from PBMCs, taken from a donor given antiretroviral therapy, either interrupted or continuous. The receptor source for this set is a child between 2 and 17 years old with HIV. Each CDR3 is given with its conserved first and last residue. D genes are given only for firm matches. Expanded clones get a size class; other rows say once, few or many, or leave the size out.

d_call: TRBD1; v_call: TRBV18; clone_size: medium-sized; j_call: TRBJ1-2; cdr3_nt: TGTGCCAGCTCACCATTCATCCGGGACAGGGCTAACCATGGCTACACCTTC; cdr3_aa: CASSPFIRDRANHGYTF
d_call: .; v_call: TRBV20-1; clone_size: many; j_call: TRBJ2-3; cdr3_nt: TGCAGTGCTAGAGGGGGGGCAGGTGGCACAGATACGCAGTATTTT; cdr3_aa: CSARGGAGGTDTQYF
d_call: .; v_call: TRBV6-1; clone_size: few; j_call: TRBJ1-6; cdr3_nt: TGTGCCAGCAGTGAAGTTCAGGGGACACCCCTCCACTTT; cdr3_aa: CASSEVQGTPLHF
d_call: TRBD2; v_call: TRBV7-8; clone_size: medium-sized; j_call: TRBJ2-1; cdr3_nt: TGTGCCAGCAGCCCCCGAACTAGCGGGGGGCCCGCCTACAATGAGCAGTTCTTC; cdr3_aa: CASSPRTSGGPAYNEQFF
d_call: TRBD2; v_call: TRBV11-2; clone_size: .; j_call: TRBJ2-4; cdr3_nt: TGTGCCAGCAGCTATCCGGGACTAGCGAACATTCAGTACTTC; cdr3_aa: CASSYPGLANIQYF
d_call: TRBD1; v_call: TRBV18; clone_size: few; j_call: TRBJ2-7; cdr3_nt: TGTGCCAGCTCACCTCTCGGACAGGAGCTCTCCTACGAGCAGTACTTC; cdr3_aa: CASSPLGQELSYEQYF
d_call: .; v_call: TRBV20-1; clone_size: few; j_call: TRBJ2-7; cdr3_nt: TGCAGTGCTAGAGGCCCCCCAATCGAGCAGTACTTC; cdr3_aa: CSARGPPIEQYF
d_call: .; v_call: TRBV15; clone_size: many; j_call: TRBJ1-2; cdr3_nt: TGTGCCACCAGCCGAGACAGGTCCTATGGCTACACCTTC; cdr3_aa: CATSRDRSYGYTF
d_call: .; v_call: TRBV6-6; clone_size: few; j_call: TRBJ2-1; cdr3_nt: TGTGCCAGCAGTTTGTCACAGGGTAATGAGCAGTTCTTC; cdr3_aa: CASSLSQGNEQFF
d_call: .; v_call: TRBV19; clone_size: few; j_call: TRBJ1-5; cdr3_nt: TGTGCCAGTAGTATTGAACAGGGTAGATGGAATCAGCCCCAGCATTTT; cdr3_aa: CASSIEQGRWNQPQHF
d_call: .; v_call: TRBV29-1; clone_size: many; j_call: TRBJ2-7; cdr3_nt: TGCAGCGTTGTCCCTCCCGCCGAGCAGTACTTC; cdr3_aa: CSVVPPAEQYF
d_call: TRBD1; v_call: TRBV28; clone_size: many; j_call: TRBJ1-1; cdr3_nt: TGTGCCAGCGGATTGACCGGGACAGGGTATCGCTATCTGAACACTGAAGCTTTCTTT; cdr3_aa: CASGLTGTGYRYLNTEAFF
d_call: TRBD1; v_call: TRBV4-2; clone_size: few; j_call: TRBJ2-7; cdr3_nt: TGTGCCAGCAGCCGGCAACAGGGGTACGAGCAGTACTTC; cdr3_aa: CASSRQQGYEQYF
d_call: .; v_call: TRBV15; clone_size: many; j_call: TRBJ2-2; cdr3_nt: TGTGCCACCGGGCAAAGAAACACCGGGGAGCTGTTTTTT; cdr3_aa: CATGQRNTGELFF